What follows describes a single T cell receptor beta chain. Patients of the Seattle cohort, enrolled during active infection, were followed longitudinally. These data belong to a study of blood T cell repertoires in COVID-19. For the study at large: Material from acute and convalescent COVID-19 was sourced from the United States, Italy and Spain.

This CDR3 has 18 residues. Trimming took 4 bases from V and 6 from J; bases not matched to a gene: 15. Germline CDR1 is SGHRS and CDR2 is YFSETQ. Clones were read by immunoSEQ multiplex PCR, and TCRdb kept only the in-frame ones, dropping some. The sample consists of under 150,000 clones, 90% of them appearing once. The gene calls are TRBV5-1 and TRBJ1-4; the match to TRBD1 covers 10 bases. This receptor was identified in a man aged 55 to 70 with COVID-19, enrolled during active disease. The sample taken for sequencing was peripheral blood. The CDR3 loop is CASSPRLETGGAYEKLFF. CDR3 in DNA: TGCGCCAGCAGCCCCCGACTAGAGACAGGGGGCGCGTATGAAAAACTGTTTTTT. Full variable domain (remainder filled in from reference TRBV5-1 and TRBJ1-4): KAGVTQTPRYLIKTRGQQVTLSCSPISGHRSVSWYQQTPGQGLQFLFEYFSETQRNKGNFPGRFSGRQFSNSRSEMNVSTLELGDSALYLCASSPRLETGGAYEKLFFGSGTQLSVL.